The 3 T cell receptor beta chains given below trace back to one sample, sequenced in a study of blood T cells in healthy people across ages. The authors ran a second PCR of 7 to 11 cycles using a sample-barcoded 5' primer and a J-beta primer mix. TCRdb itself ran the 5' RACE reads through MiXCR, one entry per CDR3 protein. Here the sample spans 1.5 million to 2 million distinct CDR3 sequences, approximately 39% being singletons. Sample: blood. The receptor set was obtained from a human donor in good health.

The rearrangement joins TRBV5-1 to TRBJ1-2; D gene ambiguous. CDR1 and CDR2 (germline): SGHRS, YFSETQ. The V end lost 4 bases, the J end lost 9 bases, and 19 bases lay between the germline ends. The CDR3 is 14 residues long. The CDR3 sequence is CASSLRANQLSYTF. The CDR3 region has the DNA TGCGCCAGCAGCCTCCGGGCCAACCAGTTAAGCTACACCTTC. The complete variable domain, with remaining parts taken from reference TRBV5-1 and TRBJ1-2, reads KAGVTQTPRYLIKTRGQQVTLSCSPISGHRSVSWYQQTPGQGLQFLFEYFSETQRNKGNFPGRFSGRQFSNSRSEMNVSTLELGDSALYLCASSLRANQLSYTFGSGTRLTVV.

This clonotype has only a few counts. The chain employs TRBV5-1 and TRBJ2-1; possibly TRBD2 for D (7 bases). Germline CDR1 reads SGHRS; CDR2 reads YFSETQ. Trimming removed 0 bases from V and 8 bases from J, with 15 bases in between. The CDR3 loop spans 15 amino acids. Here the CDR3 reads CASSLAGTKGDEQFF. CDR3 sequence (DNA): TGCGCCAGCAGCTTGGCCGGGACTAAGGGGGATGAGCAGTTCTTC.

The sample holds a few counts of this clonotype. The chain links TRBV4-2 to TRBJ2-3, with 14 bases lining up with TRBD2. Germline V gene lookup returns CDR1 LGHNA and CDR2 YNFKEQ. CDR3 length equals 16 residues. J gave up 7 bases and V 3 bases, and 6 bases lay outside the gene matches. CDR3 amino acids: CASSQTTSGGEYTQYF. The CDR3 bases are TGTGCCAGCAGCCAGACGACTAGCGGGGGGGAATATACGCAGTATTTT.